Included here is one TCR beta chain sequence, with context. This sample stems from a study of identical twins. This CDR3 region has 14 residues. Trimming removed 1 base from V and 4 bases from J, with 10 bases in between. TCRdb ran MiXCR on the 5' RACE reads and lists one entry per CDR3 protein. The table records 650,000 to 750,000 distinct CDR3 sequences, 21% of them present only once. This same sample was also part of a study on T cells expressing NK-cell markers.

J is TRBJ2-5 and V is TRBV12-3 or TRBV12-4, with D uncertain. What was sequenced was PBMCs. The source of this sequence is a woman under 30 in good health. The CDR3 loop is CASSLDGLRETQYF. CDR3 nucleotide sequence: TGTGCCAGCAGTTTAGACGGCTTACGAGAGACCCAGTACTTC.